This TCR beta chain was identified during a study of blood T cells in healthy people across ages. Germline lookup yields CDR1 MNHEY and CDR2 SMNVEV (reference sequence). This CDR3 is built from 14 residues. Trimming took off 8 bases at V and 0 bases at J, with 13 bases between the two ends. A second PCR, run for about 6 to 11 cycles, used a sample-barcoded 5' primer plus a J-beta primer mix. Each cDNA molecule was tagged by a template-switch adaptor with 12 random nucleotides. Via MiXCR, TCRdb re-called the 5' RACE reads, giving one row per CDR3 protein. Among around 1.5 million distinct CDR3 sequences listed, approximately 59% were seen once.

The sequence came from a man in his late teens or twenties in good health. Sequenced sample: blood. J is TRBJ1-1 and V is TRBV27, with a tentative D call TRBD1 (6 bases). The CDR3 sequence is CASRMGHMNTEAFF. The CDR3 region has the DNA TGTGCCAGCCGAATGGGACATATGAACACTGAAGCTTTCTTT.